The 4 T cell receptor beta chains below all came from one sample that was sequenced in a study of blood T cells in healthy people across ages (dated by TCRdb to the mid-2010s). The library was obtained by 5' RACE. A second PCR of roughly 7 to 11 cycles was performed with a sample-barcoded 5' primer and a J-beta primer mix. TCRdb applied fastp at Q25 and MiXCR to the public reads, then kept only in-frame beta chains. Each entry is one CDR3 protein sequence, shown with its most common DNA and genes. Counted in this sample were some 1,800,000 distinct CDR3 sequences; around 42% of them appeared once. The leading ten clones occupy more than 20% of the sample. Material for sequencing was blood. These receptors came from a human donor in good health.

The chain links TRBV4-3 to TRBJ1-5; D gene uncertain. This CDR3 contains 14 residues. The germline V gene encodes CDR1 LGHNA and CDR2 YSLEER. Trimming removed 8 bases at V and 6 bases at J, with 17 bases between. CDR3 residues: CASATWPGGQPQHF. CDR3 DNA sequence: TGCGCCAGCGCCACGTGGCCAGGCGGTCAGCCCCAGCATTTT.

The sample holds a few counts of this clonotype. The chain combines TRBV4-2 with TRBJ2-2; 8 bases are shared with TRBD2. This CDR3 has 15 amino acids. The V and J ends lost 1 base and 3 bases, in that order; junction bases with no gene match: 1. Per germline, CDR1 LGHNA and CDR2 YNFKEQ. The CDR3: CASSQAGGDTGELFF. As DNA, the CDR3 is TGTGCCAGCAGCCAAGCGGGGGGGGACACCGGGGAGCTGTTTTTT.

This clonotype was counted a few times. This sequence joins TRBV19 and TRBJ1-1, with a possible D match to TRBD1 (5 bases). Looked up from germline, CDR1 is LNHDA and CDR2 is SQIVND (reference sequence). CDR3 length: 16 amino acids. Trimming removed 1 base from V and 3 bases from J, with 15 bases in between. The CDR3: CASSIVGDLTDTEAFF. CDR3 bases: TGTGCCAGTAGTATAGTAGGGGATCTGACAGACACTGAAGCTTTCTTT.

This clonotype was seen only once. V gene TRBV7-2 combines with J gene TRBJ1-5; D unclear. The V end was cut by 1 base, the J end by 7 bases, with 14 bases between. Germline V gives CDR1 SGHTA, CDR2 FQGNSA. This CDR3 spans 15 amino acids. CDR3: CASSLVSTGLQPQHF. The CDR3 coding sequence is TGTGCCAGCAGCTTAGTTTCAACTGGTCTCCAGCCCCAGCATTTT.